Listed below are T cell receptor beta chains from one sample, sequenced in a study of blood T cell repertoires in COVID-19. Assay: immunoSEQ multiplex PCR; the TCRdb copy retains only in-frame clones and omits some. Among about 150,000 clones, about nine tenths were seen once, and the ten largest hold around 2.5%. Sequenced: peripheral blood. The receptors derive from a woman in her 70s with acute or convalescent COVID-19. Both conserved end residues are part of each CDR3. D genes are given only for firm matches. Clone size appears in some rows only: once, few, many, or a class for an expanded clone.

v_call: TRBV7-9
d_call: .
j_call: TRBJ1-2
clone_size: .
cdr3_nt: TGTGCCAGCAGCTTGGCTACAGGACCTGGAGGCTACACCTTC
cdr3_aa: CASSLATGPGGYTF

v_call: TRBV6-2/TRBV6-3
d_call: .
j_call: TRBJ2-5
clone_size: once
cdr3_nt: TGTGCCAGCAGTTACGGGCAGGGGTCCCAGTACTTC
cdr3_aa: CASSYGQGSQYF

v_call: TRBV27
d_call: TRBD1
j_call: TRBJ1-2
clone_size: few
cdr3_nt: TGTGCCAGCCGGCGGGACAGCGTCAATTTTTACTATGGCTACACCTTC
cdr3_aa: CASRRDSVNFYYGYTF

v_call: TRBV30
d_call: TRBD2
j_call: TRBJ2-3
clone_size: .
cdr3_nt: TGTGCCTGGAGTCCCCCTCTAGCGGGGGGCCCCCAGTATTTT
cdr3_aa: CAWSPPLAGGPQYF

v_call: TRBV6-2/TRBV6-3
d_call: TRBD2
j_call: TRBJ2-5
clone_size: .
cdr3_nt: TGTGCCAGCAGTTACCTTGGGAGCGGGGCGAGAACCCAGTACTTC
cdr3_aa: CASSYLGSGARTQYF

v_call: TRBV7-2
d_call: .
j_call: TRBJ1-4
clone_size: .
cdr3_nt: TGTGCCAGCAGCTCCTACCTGGGAGTGGATGAAAAACTGTTTTTT
cdr3_aa: CASSSYLGVDEKLFF

v_call: TRBV5-1
d_call: TRBD1
j_call: TRBJ1-2
clone_size: .
cdr3_nt: TGCGCCAGCAGCTTGGATGGACAGGGGTGGTCCGATGGCTACACCTTC
cdr3_aa: CASSLDGQGWSDGYTF

v_call: TRBV28
d_call: .
j_call: TRBJ1-2
clone_size: .
cdr3_nt: TGTGCCAGCAGTTCCAGAGGCTACACCTTC
cdr3_aa: CASSSRGYTF

v_call: TRBV4-2
d_call: .
j_call: TRBJ1-3
clone_size: few
cdr3_nt: TGTGCCAGCAGCCAAGATATAGGGGGACGGTCTGGAAACACCATATATTTT
cdr3_aa: CASSQDIGGRSGNTIYF

v_call: TRBV3-1/TRBV3-2
d_call: .
j_call: TRBJ1-3
clone_size: .
cdr3_nt: TGTGCCAGCAGCCCGGGGTATTTCTCTGGAAACACCATATATTTT
cdr3_aa: CASSPGYFSGNTIYF

v_call: TRBV3-1/TRBV3-2
d_call: .
j_call: TRBJ1-1
clone_size: .
cdr3_nt: TGTGCCAGCAGCCAAGAAGGGGCAGACACTGAAGCTTTCTTT
cdr3_aa: CASSQEGADTEAFF

v_call: TRBV6-2/TRBV6-3
d_call: .
j_call: TRBJ2-7
clone_size: .
cdr3_nt: TGTGCCAGCAGTTACCAGGGAATGCGGACCTACGAGCAGTACTTC
cdr3_aa: CASSYQGMRTYEQYF

v_call: TRBV29-1
d_call: TRBD2
j_call: TRBJ2-7
clone_size: .
cdr3_nt: TGCAGCGTAGCGCGCGGACTAGCGGGGGCTACCTACGAGCAGTACTTC
cdr3_aa: CSVARGLAGATYEQYF

v_call: TRBV13
d_call: TRBD1
j_call: TRBJ1-2
clone_size: .
cdr3_nt: TGTGCCAGCAGCTTAAGGGGACAGCCCATTAACTATGGCTACACCTTC
cdr3_aa: CASSLRGQPINYGYTF

v_call: TRBV3-1/TRBV3-2
d_call: TRBD2
j_call: TRBJ2-3
clone_size: .
cdr3_nt: TGTGCCAGCAGCCCCGTCTTAAGACTAGCGGGGTCTTCTAGCACAGATACGCAGTATTTT
cdr3_aa: CASSPVLRLAGSSSTDTQYF

v_call: TRBV7-8
d_call: TRBD1
j_call: TRBJ1-1
clone_size: .
cdr3_nt: TGTGCCAGCAGCTTAGGAATAAGACAGGGATTGAACACTGAAGCTTTCTTT
cdr3_aa: CASSLGIRQGLNTEAFF

v_call: TRBV24-1
d_call: .
j_call: TRBJ1-3
clone_size: .
cdr3_nt: TGTGCCACCAGTGTCCCGTCGGGGGAGCGCCTTGCGCCGCTTGGAAACACCATATATTTT
cdr3_aa: CATSVPSGERLAPLGNTIYF

v_call: TRBV6-5
d_call: TRBD1
j_call: TRBJ1-2
clone_size: .
cdr3_nt: TGTGCCAGCAGCCCAGGGACAGGGGTATATGGCTACACCTTC
cdr3_aa: CASSPGTGVYGYTF

v_call: TRBV7-9
d_call: TRBD1
j_call: TRBJ1-2
clone_size: once
cdr3_nt: TGTGCCAGCAGCCCCTGGACAGGTCACACCTTC
cdr3_aa: CASSPWTGHTF

v_call: TRBV30
d_call: TRBD1
j_call: TRBJ1-1
clone_size: .
cdr3_nt: TGTGCCTGGGGACAGGGGGGCACTGAAGCTTTCTTT
cdr3_aa: CAWGQGGTEAFF

v_call: TRBV6-4
d_call: .
j_call: TRBJ2-2
clone_size: .
cdr3_nt: TGTGCCAGCAGTGACTGGCAGGGATCAGGGGCCGGGGAGCTGTTTTTT
cdr3_aa: CASSDWQGSGAGELFF

v_call: TRBV28
d_call: .
j_call: TRBJ1-2
clone_size: once
cdr3_nt: TGTGCCAGCAGTGGTAGCGCAGGACAGAGGGGCTACACCTTC
cdr3_aa: CASSGSAGQRGYTF

v_call: TRBV7-2
d_call: TRBD1
j_call: TRBJ1-1
clone_size: .
cdr3_nt: TGTGCCAGCAGCTTAGTGCAGGGGGGTTACGGGGCTGAAGCTTTCTTT
cdr3_aa: CASSLVQGGYGAEAFF

v_call: TRBV28
d_call: TRBD1
j_call: TRBJ1-1
clone_size: .
cdr3_nt: TGTGCCAGCAGTTTGGGACAGCAGAACACTGAAGCTTTCTTT
cdr3_aa: CASSLGQQNTEAFF

v_call: TRBV6-2/TRBV6-3
d_call: TRBD1
j_call: TRBJ2-7
clone_size: .
cdr3_nt: TGTGCCAGCAGTTACACTCCGGGACAGGGGGGATACGAGCAGTACTTC
cdr3_aa: CASSYTPGQGGYEQYF

v_call: TRBV3-1/TRBV3-2
d_call: TRBD1
j_call: TRBJ2-5
clone_size: .
cdr3_nt: TGTGCCAGCAGCCGGGGACAGGGCCGGAGGGGGCAAGAGACCCAGTACTTC
cdr3_aa: CASSRGQGRRGQETQYF

v_call: TRBV28
d_call: .
j_call: TRBJ1-2
clone_size: .
cdr3_nt: TGTGCCAGCAGTACTCAGAGGCAGGGTCTTCGCGGTGGCTACACCTTC
cdr3_aa: CASSTQRQGLRGGYTF

v_call: TRBV27
d_call: TRBD2
j_call: TRBJ2-2
clone_size: .
cdr3_nt: TGTGCCAGCAGTTGGAGGACTAGCGGGACCTCGAACACCGGGGAGCTGTTTTTT
cdr3_aa: CASSWRTSGTSNTGELFF

v_call: TRBV19
d_call: .
j_call: TRBJ1-2
clone_size: .
cdr3_nt: TGTGCCAGTACCCCTCCTGACGCGGGGGACGGTAGCTATGGCTACACCTTC
cdr3_aa: CASTPPDAGDGSYGYTF

v_call: TRBV18
d_call: .
j_call: TRBJ2-2
clone_size: .
cdr3_nt: TGTGCCAGCTCACCACCGAAGGGAGACGCGAACACCGGGGAGCTGTTTTTT
cdr3_aa: CASSPPKGDANTGELFF

v_call: TRBV28
d_call: TRBD1
j_call: TRBJ1-2
clone_size: many
cdr3_nt: TGTGCCAGCAAGGAGAGGGGGCTAGATGGCTACACCTTC
cdr3_aa: CASKERGLDGYTF

v_call: TRBV3-1/TRBV3-2
d_call: .
j_call: TRBJ1-6
clone_size: .
cdr3_nt: TGTGCCAGCAGCCAAGATCATTCCTCACCCCTCCACTTT
cdr3_aa: CASSQDHSSPLHF

v_call: TRBV19
d_call: .
j_call: TRBJ1-2
clone_size: .
cdr3_nt: TGTGCCAGTAGTATCTCAGGCGATGGCTACACCTTC
cdr3_aa: CASSISGDGYTF

v_call: TRBV18
d_call: .
j_call: TRBJ2-5
clone_size: .
cdr3_nt: TGTGCCAGCTCACCACCCAGCGGCCAAGAGACCCAGTACTTC
cdr3_aa: CASSPPSGQETQYF

v_call: TRBV7-9
d_call: TRBD1
j_call: TRBJ1-4
clone_size: .
cdr3_nt: TGTGCCAGCCGGCGGGGGACAGGGGATGAAAAACTGTTTTTT
cdr3_aa: CASRRGTGDEKLFF

v_call: TRBV5-6
d_call: TRBD1
j_call: TRBJ1-2
clone_size: .
cdr3_nt: TGTGCCAGCAGCATTAGACAGGGAAGGGAAAATGGCTACACCTTC
cdr3_aa: CASSIRQGRENGYTF

v_call: TRBV6-5
d_call: TRBD1
j_call: TRBJ1-2
clone_size: .
cdr3_nt: TGTGCCAGCAGTTACTCGTCAGGGGGGAAATATGGCTACACCTTC
cdr3_aa: CASSYSSGGKYGYTF

v_call: TRBV7-2
d_call: TRBD1
j_call: TRBJ2-7
clone_size: .
cdr3_nt: TGTGCCAGCAGCTTGCAGACAGGGGGCAGGACCTACGAGCAGTACTTC
cdr3_aa: CASSLQTGGRTYEQYF

v_call: TRBV29-1
d_call: .
j_call: TRBJ2-4
clone_size: .
cdr3_nt: TGCAGCGTTGTTATGGAGGCCAAAAACATTCAGTACTTC
cdr3_aa: CSVVMEAKNIQYF

v_call: TRBV7-8
d_call: TRBD1
j_call: TRBJ1-1
clone_size: .
cdr3_nt: TGTGCCAGCAGCTTGACAGGGAGAACTGAAGCTTTCTTT
cdr3_aa: CASSLTGRTEAFF

v_call: TRBV7-6
d_call: TRBD1
j_call: TRBJ1-1
clone_size: .
cdr3_nt: TGTGCCAGCAGCATTCGACAGGGGGCGGACACTGAAGCTTTCTTT
cdr3_aa: CASSIRQGADTEAFF

v_call: TRBV7-9
d_call: TRBD1
j_call: TRBJ2-7
clone_size: .
cdr3_nt: TGTGCCAGCAGCTCTTACCCCGGGACAGGGGGAGACTACGAGCAGTACTTC
cdr3_aa: CASSSYPGTGGDYEQYF

v_call: TRBV7-9
d_call: .
j_call: TRBJ2-1
clone_size: .
cdr3_nt: TGTGCCAGCAGCCGCCAGGGGGGCCAGTTCTTC
cdr3_aa: CASSRQGGQFF

v_call: TRBV19
d_call: .
j_call: TRBJ1-2
clone_size: .
cdr3_nt: .
cdr3_aa: CASTSDRVNNYGYTF

v_call: TRBV11-3
d_call: .
j_call: TRBJ2-3
clone_size: .
cdr3_nt: TGTGCCAGCAGCTATGGAGGGATCACAGATACGCAGTATTTT
cdr3_aa: CASSYGGITDTQYF

v_call: TRBV5-1
d_call: .
j_call: TRBJ2-5
clone_size: .
cdr3_nt: TGCGCCAGCAGCGGAGGACCGCTCCAAGAGACCCAGTACTTC
cdr3_aa: CASSGGPLQETQYF

v_call: TRBV28
d_call: .
j_call: TRBJ2-1
clone_size: .
cdr3_nt: TGTGCCAGCAGTCCAGCCCCCGGGACATCCTTATGGAGCTCCTACAATGAGCAGTTCTTC
cdr3_aa: CASSPAPGTSLWSSYNEQFF

v_call: TRBV25-1
d_call: TRBD1
j_call: TRBJ1-5
clone_size: .
cdr3_nt: TGTGCCAGCCCTAAAAAGGCAGGGGGCGATTATAGCAATCAGCCCCAGCATTTT
cdr3_aa: CASPKKAGGDYSNQPQHF

v_call: TRBV28
d_call: TRBD1
j_call: TRBJ2-5
clone_size: once
cdr3_nt: TGTGCCAGCAGTTCATGGGACAGGACGATCGAGACCCAGTACTTC
cdr3_aa: CASSSWDRTIETQYF

v_call: TRBV12-3/TRBV12-4
d_call: TRBD1
j_call: TRBJ1-1
clone_size: .
cdr3_nt: TGTGCCACCCAGACAGGGGGATATGAAGCTTTCTTT
cdr3_aa: CATQTGGYEAFF

v_call: TRBV27
d_call: .
j_call: TRBJ1-2
clone_size: .
cdr3_nt: TGTGCCAGCAAACCCCAACGAGCTAACTATGGCTACACCTTC
cdr3_aa: CASKPQRANYGYTF

v_call: TRBV7-2
d_call: .
j_call: TRBJ2-2
clone_size: .
cdr3_nt: TGTGCCAGCAGCTTTGGAGGGCGCAGCACCGGGGAGCTGTTTTTT
cdr3_aa: CASSFGGRSTGELFF